This T cell receptor (beta chain) was captured by sequencing in a study of OX40 agonist ivuxolimab in advanced cancers. General notes on the study: Ivuxolimab, which targeted the costimulatory receptor OX40 (CD134), was an agonistic, fully human IgG2 monoclonal antibody. Intravenous ivuxolimab was administered to patients every 2 weeks at six dose levels: 0.01, 0.1, 0.3, 1.5, 3 and 10 mg/kg. Among the roughly 50 dose-escalation patients, about 20 had hepatocellular carcinoma, roughly 15 melanoma, 9 renal cell carcinoma and 9 head and neck cancer. A male proportion of 82.7% and a mean age of approximately 61 years, ranging from about 23 to 79, were recorded for the dose-escalation cohort. Prior anti-PD-1, anti-PD-L1 or anti-CTLA-4 therapy was permitted, and approximately 40% of dose-escalation patients had received checkpoint inhibitors. Partial responses occurred in three dose-escalation patients, of whom one had hepatocellular carcinoma and two had cutaneous melanoma. The point of sequencing TCRbeta in the periphery was to test whether ivuxolimab changed TCR sequence diversity and drove clonal T-cell expansion. The paper covers the monotherapy dose-escalation part of the phase I ivuxolimab trial, which included N = 52 patients.

This clone was observed a few times. The target of this receptor is not known. Within one base of it there is no much larger clone, and no base qualities were kept. Including the terminal cysteine and phenylalanine, the CDR3 comprises 14 residues. Of the read, only the CDR3 DNA is kept; its 42 bases are in frame from base 1. Relative to germline, V is 1 base shorter and J is 1 base shorter, with 8 bases between their ends. The germline V gene specifies SGHVS as CDR1 and FNYEAQ as CDR2. Genomic DNA was isolated from the sorted cells so that the TCRbeta CDR3 region could be sequenced. The immunoSEQ Assay was used to sequence the TCRbeta CDR3 regions. Here the immuneACCESS table is served through TCRdb, limited to in-frame sequences with V and J called. Missing clones are a known gap in these copies; in checked studies unresolved V genes cover under half, and the rest lacks a known reason. The sample profile shows tens of thousands of clones; roughly four fifths of them were found once. The top ten clonotypes cover over 3% of the sample.

Patients with a history of autoimmune disease or receiving systemic immunosuppression were excluded from the trial. Peripheral blood for TCR sequencing was drawn from every dose cohort at baseline, at cycle 4 day 1 and at cycle 7 day 1. Samples were obtained from an open-label, multicenter, first-in-human phase I dose-escalation trial of ivuxolimab. Adults with locally advanced or metastatic head and neck squamous cell, hepatocellular, melanoma or renal cell carcinoma were enrolled in the trial. CD4+ and CD8+ T cells were sorted separately from peripheral blood before TCR sequencing. The research as a whole found: In the 0.1-3.0 mg/kg groups, partial responders were among the patients with the lowest normalized peripheral clonal expansion, particularly in CD8+ T cells. At doses of 0.1 to 3.0 mg/kg, clonal expansion of both CD4+ and CD8+ T cells in blood was seen between baseline and week 6. After ivuxolimab, expanded clones were on average more numerous among CD8+ T cells than among CD4+ T cells. Low levels of normalized T-cell clonal expansion were also seen in some patients who did not respond. Antigen specificity was not determined for the clonally expanded peripheral T cells.

Specimen: CD4+ or CD8+ T cells sorted from blood, collected in a trial of the OX40 agonist ivuxolimab. Recombination joined TRBV7-6 with TRBJ2-7; a weak D assignment points to TRBD2 (6 bases agree). The clonotype was recovered from an adult with an advanced solid tumor such as melanoma, head and neck, liver or kidney cancer. The CDR3 in this case is CASSLVAGSYEQYF. The nucleotide sequence is given as TGTGCCAGCAGCTTAGTTGCGGGGTCCTACGAGCAGTACTTC. The variable domain in full, with residues beyond the CDR3 obtained from the reference TRBV7-6 and TRBJ2-7 genes, is GAGVSQSPRYKVTKRGQDVALRCDPISGHVSLYWYRQALGQGPEFLTYFNYEAQQDKSGLPNDRFSAERPEGSISTLTIQRTEQRDSAMYRCASSLVAGSYEQYFGPGTRLTVT.